The entry that follows covers one TCR beta chain sequence. The antigen is undetermined. This record belongs to a study of cytomegalovirus exposure and HLA in healthy donors. Points from the study as a whole: It is likely that the observed cluster of highly shared sequence variants was a sequencing artifact. By a later analysis, the bulk of CMV-associated TCR beta chains appeared HLA-restricted. CMV antigen specificity of a few CMV-associated chains was confirmed in vitro.

Use of 60 Vbeta and 13 Jbeta primers characterized the PCR. Original processing notes: Some 10 million shared chains were among the roughly 78 million unique TCR beta chains that a later analysis counted. This table comes from immunoSEQ multiplex PCR, and its TCRdb copy is limited to in-frame clones, with some not included. V and J calls and clone size are as listed in that table; D and trimming were resolved from the DNA. The data contain some 150,000 clones, approximately 76% of them seen just once; the ten biggest clones take up approximately 1.3%. The germline CDR1 and CDR2 sequences are MNHNS and SASEGT. The germline V and J ends were trimmed by 6 bases and 1 base, with 9 bases remaining between them. The CDR3 has 14 residues.

The chain is built from TRBV6-1 and TRBJ2-2; D might be TRBD1 (5 bases). The receptor was isolated from a man aged 60-69 years in good health and CMV-seronegative. Sequencing was carried out using PBMCs. For the CDR3, the DNA is TGTGCCAGCAGACCGACAGAGAACACCGGGGAGCTGTTTTTT. It translates to CASRPTENTGELFF.